These T cell receptor beta chains were read from a single sample in a study of blood T cell repertoires in COVID-19. TCRdb's copy holds only in-frame clones and misses some; the assay was immunoSEQ multiplex PCR. The table shows approximately 150,000 clones, with about 80% occurring only once. Sequenced sample: peripheral blood. The receptor set was obtained from a woman older than 75 with acute or convalescent COVID-19. Each CDR3 is given with its conserved first and last residue. The order of the fields is J gene, V gene, D gene, clone size, CDR3 protein, CDR3 DNA. A D gene is named only where the DNA matches it firmly. Size is omitted from some rows. Given values are once, few, many or a class for expanded clones.

>TRBJ2-1|TRBV7-9|.|.
CASSLSFEQFF
TGTGCCAGCAGCTTGAGTTTTGAGCAGTTCTTC
>TRBJ1-1|TRBV14|.|.
CASSHRGMNTEAFF
TGTGCCAGCAGCCACAGGGGAATGAACACTGAAGCTTTCTTT
>TRBJ1-3|TRBV7-2|.|.
CASSLGTNSGNTIYF
TGTGCCAGCAGCTTAGGGACAAACTCTGGAAACACCATATATTTT
>TRBJ2-1|TRBV7-8|TRBD2|.
CASSISGGSPGEQFF
TGTGCCAGCAGCATTAGCGGGGGGAGCCCCGGTGAGCAGTTCTTC
>TRBJ2-5|TRBV6-6|TRBD1|.
CASSHRDRESYKHQETQYF
TGTGCCAGCAGTCACCGGGACAGAGAAAGTTACAAGCACCAAGAGACCCAGTACTTC
>TRBJ1-2|TRBV2|TRBD1|.
CASNAVGGNGYTF
TGTGCCAGCAACGCCGTAGGGGGCAATGGCTACACCTTC
>TRBJ2-7|TRBV6-6|TRBD1|.
CASSTWGQTSSYEQYF
TGTGCCAGCAGTACTTGGGGACAGACAAGCTCCTACGAGCAGTACTTC
>TRBJ1-2|TRBV9|.|.
CASSLRGSYTF
TGTGCCAGCAGCCTGCGCGGGAGCTACACCTTC
>TRBJ1-2|TRBV5-1|TRBD1|few
CASRPSQGFLPTSGYTF
TGCGCCAGCAGGCCGTCACAGGGGTTCCTTCCGACGTCTGGCTACACCTTC
>TRBJ1-1|TRBV18|.|.
CASSPRQAGMNTEAFF
TGTGCCAGCTCACCACGCCAGGCCGGGATGAACACTGAAGCTTTCTTT
>TRBJ2-7|TRBV7-2|TRBD1|.
CASSLIPTGVGNEQYF
TGTGCCAGCAGCTTAATCCCGACAGGGGTGGGAAACGAGCAGTACTTC
>TRBJ2-1|TRBV10-3|TRBD2|few
CARSAGGPPNEQFF
TGTGCCAGATCAGCGGGGGGGCCACCCAATGAGCAGTTCTTC
>TRBJ2-5|TRBV5-1|TRBD1|.
CASSFGRQGQETQYF
TGCGCCAGCAGCTTTGGGAGACAGGGACAAGAGACCCAGTACTTC
>TRBJ2-6|TRBV9|.|.
CASSVGGAGANVLTF
TGTGCCAGCAGCGTTGGGGGCGCTGGGGCCAACGTCCTGACTTTC
>TRBJ1-5|TRBV18|.|.
CASSPPPRFRQLYSNQPQHF
TGTGCCAGCTCACCACCCCCACGGTTTAGACAGCTATATAGCAATCAGCCCCAGCATTTT
>TRBJ1-1|TRBV5-4|TRBD1|.
CASSPDRAEAFF
TGTGCCAGCAGCCCGGACAGGGCAGAAGCTTTCTTT
>TRBJ2-7|TRBV12-5|.|.
CASGLVHGVSREQYF
TGTGCTAGTGGTTTGGTACACGGGGTTTCGCGCGAGCAGTACTTC
>TRBJ1-1|TRBV3-1/TRBV3-2|TRBD1|.
CASRQRDRVNTEAFF
TGTGCCAGCAGACAACGGGACAGGGTGAACACTGAAGCTTTCTTT
>TRBJ2-5|TRBV18|.|.
CASSPPGSQETQYF
TGTGCCAGCTCACCACCGGGCAGTCAAGAGACCCAGTACTTC
>TRBJ1-2|TRBV18|.|.
CASSFDASRGYTF
TGTGCCAGCTCATTCGACGCCTCGAGGGGCTACACCTTC
>TRBJ1-1|TRBV15|.|.
CATSREVGTEAFF
TGTGCCACCAGCAGGGAGGTAGGAACTGAAGCTTTCTTT
>TRBJ1-6|TRBV5-6|TRBD1|few
CASSFTGGNNSPLHF
TGTGCCAGCAGCTTCACAGGGGGCAATAATTCACCCCTCCACTTT
>TRBJ1-6|TRBV25-1|.|.
CASSEDRTYNSPLHF
TGTGCCAGCAGTGAAGACAGAACCTATAATTCACCCCTCCACTTT
>TRBJ2-5|TRBV7-9|TRBD2|.
CASSFAGVQETQYF
TGTGCCAGCAGCTTCGCGGGGGTACAAGAGACCCAGTACTTC
>TRBJ2-3|TRBV10-3|TRBD2|.
CAISEGAGGTDTQYF
TGTGCCATCAGTGAGGGCGCGGGGGGGACAGATACGCAGTATTTT
>TRBJ1-6|TRBV2|TRBD1|.
CASVWTGANSPLHF
TGTGCCAGCGTTTGGACAGGGGCTAATTCACCCCTCCACTTT